Presented here are 26 T cell receptor beta chains from one specimen sequenced in a study of blood T cell repertoires in COVID-19. Sequencing was performed with immunoSEQ multiplex PCR; in TCRdb, only in-frame clones are kept and a portion is missing. The sample lists 250,000 to 350,000 clones, roughly 90% seen once, with around 9% in the top ten. The sequencing input was PBMCs or T cells enriched from blood (not recorded which). These receptors originate from a woman between 18 and 30 years old who had recovered from COVID-19.

The gene calls are TRBV28 and TRBJ1-1; D is possibly TRBD1 (5 bases). The CDR3 length is 14 residues. Per the germline V gene, CDR1 is MDHEN and CDR2 is SYDVKM. Trimming cost V 3 bases and J 5 bases, with 13 bases left between them. CDR3 region: CASSLRAAGTEAFF. The CDR3 DNA follows: TGTGCCAGCAGTTTGCGAGCCGCAGGGACTGAAGCTTTCTTT.

Only one count was recorded for this clone. V gene TRBV5-1 combines with J gene TRBJ1-1; unclear D gene. In germline, CDR1 is SGHRS, CDR2 YFSETQ. The CDR3 contains 13 residues. V lost 1 base and J 1 base, leaving 5 bases between the germline ends. CDR3 region: CASSLQANTEAFF. CDR3 coding DNA: TGCGCCAGCAGCTTGCAGGCGAACACTGAAGCTTTCTTT.

The rearrangement joins TRBV10-1 to TRBJ2-7, with 7 bases aligning to TRBD2. V was clipped by 3 bases and J by 2 bases; unmatched bases: 4. The germline CDR1 and CDR2 sequences are WNHNN and SYGVQD (reference sequence). CDR3 length equals 14 residues. CDR3 nucleotide sequence: TGCGCCAGCAGTGATAGCGGGCGGACCTACGAGCAGTACTTC. It encodes CASSDSGRTYEQYF.

The chain carries TRBV5-1 and TRBJ2-3, with TRBD2 as a possible D gene (5 bases). Germline loops: CDR1 SGHRS, CDR2 YFSETQ. The length of the CDR3 is 13 residues. V was shortened by 4 bases and J by 6 bases, with 12 bases between the two germline ends. The chain's CDR3 is CASSPGRRDTQYF. The DNA of the CDR3 is TGCGCCAGCAGCCCGGGGAGACGTGATACGCAGTATTTT.

This sequence joins TRBV7-6 and TRBJ1-2, with D tentatively TRBD1 (6 bases). The V end was cut by 4 bases, the J end by 4 bases, with 19 bases between. Germline values: CDR1 SGHVS, CDR2 FNYEAQ. The CDR3 has 16 residues. CDR3 nucleotides: TGTGCCAGCAGCTCAACAATAGGGGGAATCGGCTATGGCTACACCTTC. Translating it yields CASSSTIGGIGYGYTF.

J is TRBJ2-6 and V is TRBV4-3, with no clear D. The V and J ends lost 4 bases and 0 bases respectively, with 7 bases between them. Germline V gene sequence: CDR1 LGHNA, CDR2 YSLEER. The CDR3 runs to 15 residues. CDR3 protein: CASSPSGSGANVLTF. DNA of the CDR3: TGCGCCAGCAGCCCCTCAGGCTCTGGGGCCAACGTCCTGACTTTC.

This clone was counted once. This chain joins TRBV6-2 or TRBV6-3 and TRBJ1-1; 7 bases agree with TRBD1. This CDR3 comprises 17 residues. CDR1 is MNHEY, CDR2 SVGEGT, per germline. Unmatched junction bases numbered 9, after V lost 2 bases and J lost 0 bases. The CDR3: CASSYPTGDGVNTEAFF. The CDR3 bases are TGTGCCAGCAGTTACCCCACAGGGGATGGGGTGAACACTGAAGCTTTCTTT.

The chain links TRBV7-2 to TRBJ1-3, with 8 bases matching TRBD1. The CDR3 runs 17 residues. Losses at the gene ends were 5 bases for V and 1 base for J; bases not matched to a gene: 10. Per germline, CDR1 SGHTA and CDR2 FQGNSA. CDR3 residues: CASSPGQGHWSGNTIYF. CDR3 sequence (DNA): TGTGCCAGCAGCCCCGGACAGGGACATTGGTCTGGAAACACCATATATTTT.

This rearrangement joins TRBV4-1 to TRBJ2-3; perhaps TRBD2 as D (5 bases). The CDR3 is 13 amino acids. The ends were cut back, 7 bases at V and 4 bases at J, with 12 bases in the middle. CDR1 and CDR2 from the germline V gene are MGHRA and YSYEKL. The CDR3 here is CASKLDEADTQYF. The DNA of the CDR3 is TGCGCCAGCAAACTAGATGAAGCAGATACGCAGTATTTT.

This clone appeared a few times. This rearrangement joins TRBV3-1 (or the pseudogene TRBV3-2) to TRBJ1-5, with 7 bases lining up with TRBD1. CDR3 length: 19 residues. In germline, CDR1 is LGHDT, CDR2 YNNKEL (reference sequence). V was pared by 2 bases and J by 0 bases, with 13 bases of the junction left unmatched. CDR3 loop: CASSQRGGQALYSNQPQHF. CDR3 nucleotide sequence: TGTGCCAGCAGCCAAAGGGGAGGACAGGCCCTCTATAGCAATCAGCCCCAGCATTTT.

The chain uses TRBV18 and TRBJ2-5; perhaps TRBD2 as D (5 bases). This CDR3 region has 15 residues. V was clipped by 6 bases and J by 1 base, with 15 bases between them. Germline assignment: CDR1 KGHSH and CDR2 LQKENI. Here the CDR3 DNA reads TGTGCCAGCTCCTCATTACCGGGAACCCAAGAGACCCAGTACTTC. This sequence encodes CASSSLPGTQETQYF.

This rearrangement joins TRBV7-3 to TRBJ1-1; D unclear. The length of the CDR3 is 13 residues. Trimming removed 4 bases at V and 1 base at J, with 7 bases between. CDR1 is SGHTA, CDR2 FQGTGA, per germline. The CDR3 is CASSYEWNTEAFF. CDR3 nucleotides: TGTGCCAGCAGCTACGAGTGGAACACTGAAGCTTTCTTT.

Here the CDR3 reads CASRASGRVGNEQFF. CDR3 DNA: TGTGCCAGCAGGGCTAGCGGGAGGGTAGGCAATGAGCAGTTCTTC. The chain uses TRBV27 and TRBJ2-1, with 12 bases lining up with TRBD2. There are 15 residues in the CDR3. J lost 6 bases, V lost 6 bases, and 6 bases had no gene match. Germline V gives CDR1 MNHEY, CDR2 SMNVEV (reference sequence).

The chain uses TRBV6-2 or TRBV6-3 and TRBJ2-4, with 10 nucleotides matching TRBD1. The germline V gene encodes CDR1 MNHEY and CDR2 SVGEGT. The junction had 0 bases not matched to a gene; V was cut back by 0 bases and J by 1 base. CDR3 length: 16 residues. In DNA form, the CDR3 reads TGTGCCAGCAGTTACTCGACAGGGGGCGCCAAAAACATTCAGTACTTC. Protein product: CASSYSTGGAKNIQYF.

The V call is TRBV7-2, the J call TRBJ2-1; 8 bases map to TRBD2. The CDR3 totals 18 residues. V lost 1 base and J lost 7; bases outside the gene matches: 15. Germline V gene data show CDR1 as SGHTA and CDR2 as FQGNSA. In DNA, the CDR3 is TGTGCCAGCAGCTTAGGAGGCCTAGCGGGTAAACAGAGGAATGAGCAGTTCTTC. Translation: CASSLGGLAGKQRNEQFF.

The V and J genes are TRBV19 and TRBJ2-2; possibly TRBD1 for D (6 bases). Germline V gene lookup returns CDR1 LNHDA and CDR2 SQIVND (reference sequence). The CDR3 extends over 14 amino acids. V lost 3 bases, J lost 6 bases, and 11 bases lay in between. CDR3 sequence reads: CASSIHRDPGELFF. The CDR3 coding sequence is TGTGCCAGTAGTATCCACAGGGACCCCGGGGAGCTGTTTTTT.

The rearrangement joins TRBV9 to TRBJ2-1; 8 positions match TRBD1. The CDR3 is made up of 16 amino acids. With V trimmed by 4 bases and J by 4 bases, 10 bases remained unmatched. The germline V gene has CDR1 SGDLS and CDR2 YYNGEE. CDR3 amino acids: CASSSRGTGLYNEQFF. The CDR3 DNA is TGTGCCAGCAGCTCACGTGGGACAGGACTTTACAATGAGCAGTTCTTC.

The rearrangement joins TRBV6-4 to TRBJ2-1, with 7 bases matching TRBD1. Unmatched junction bases numbered 3, after V lost 3 bases and J lost 4 bases. Looked up from germline, CDR1 is MRHNA and CDR2 is SNTAGT. This CDR3 spans 14 amino acids. For the CDR3, the DNA is TGTGCCAGCAGTGAAGGGACAGAATACAATGAGCAGTTCTTC. It yields the protein CASSEGTEYNEQFF.

The chain links TRBV7-3 to TRBJ2-2; TRBD1 aligns across 9 bases. The germline V gene encodes CDR1 SGHTA and CDR2 FQGTGA. V was clipped by 5 bases and J by 4 bases; unmatched bases: 14. There are 18 residues in the CDR3. Here the CDR3 reads CASSGGAPGQGTTGELFF. For the CDR3, the DNA is TGTGCCAGCAGCGGGGGGGCCCCGGGACAGGGAACCACCGGGGAGCTGTTTTTT. Complete variable domain (other parts from reference TRBV7-3 and TRBJ2-2): GAGVSQTPSNKVTEKGKYVELRCDPISGHTALYWYRQSLGQGPEFLIYFQGTGAADDSGLPNDRFFAVRPEGSVSTLKIQRTERGDSAVYLCASSGGAPGQGTTGELFFGEGSRLTVL.

This chain joins TRBV6-5 and TRBJ1-5, with D possibly being TRBD1 (5 bases). The CDR3 is made up of 13 amino acids. Germline lookup yields CDR1 MNHEY and CDR2 SVGAGI. V gave up 8 bases and J gave up 2 bases, with 10 bases separating them. CDR3 coding DNA: TGTGCCAGCGTTCTGACAGGCAATCAGCCCCAGCATTTT. This codes for CASVLTGNQPQHF.

The genes are TRBV9 and TRBJ1-2; D is uncertain. The CDR3 consists of 13 residues. With 3 bases removed from V and 4 bases from J, the gap between germline ends came to 10 bases. Germline CDR1 SGDLS, CDR2 YYNGEE. CDR3 DNA: TGTGCCAGCAGCGCCGATACAATCTATGGCTACACCTTC. Translated, it gives CASSADTIYGYTF.

This sequence joins TRBV19 and TRBJ1-1; D is possibly TRBD1 (6 bases). The CDR3 has 15 residues. The germline V gene has CDR1 LNHDA and CDR2 SQIVND (reference sequence). V was pared by 5 bases and J by 0 bases, with 13 bases between. The CDR3 region has the DNA TGTGCCAGTAGTCCATGGACAGTCATGAACACTGAAGCTTTCTTT. Translation gives CASSPWTVMNTEAFF.

The V call is TRBV19, the J call TRBJ1-3; D uncertain. The V gene's germline CDR1 is LNHDA and CDR2 SQIVND (reference sequence). V gave up 5 bases and J gave up 0 bases, with 14 bases separating them. This CDR3 region has 16 residues. The CDR3 bases are TGTGCCAGTAGTCCTTCTTCAGTCTTCTCTGGAAACACCATATATTTT. Encoded protein: CASSPSSVFSGNTIYF.

This clone was detected only once. This chain links TRBV6-5 with TRBJ1-2; D not resolved. Germline V gives CDR1 MNHEY, CDR2 SVGAGI. V was shortened by 0 bases and J by 3 bases, with 11 bases between the two germline ends. This CDR3 spans 15 amino acids. Here the CDR3 reads CASSYSTVWDYGYTF. CDR3 sequence (DNA): TGTGCCAGCAGTTACTCTACAGTCTGGGACTATGGCTACACCTTC.

CDR3 region: CASSLLRETSEDEQFF. The CDR3 coding sequence is TGTGCCAGCAGCTTATTACGCGAGACTAGTGAAGATGAGCAGTTCTTC. The rearrangement joins TRBV7-9 to TRBJ2-1, with a possible D match to TRBD2 (6 bases). Germline values: CDR1 SEHNR, CDR2 FQNEAQ (reference sequence). The CDR3 is 16 amino acids. V was cut by 2 bases and J by 8 bases, with 19 bases left in between.

This sequence joins TRBV20-1 and TRBJ2-7; TRBD2 might be the D (6 bases). This CDR3 region has 14 residues. CDR1 DFQATT and CDR2 SNEGSKA come from the germline V gene (reference sequence). V was clipped by 3 bases and J by 2 bases, with 14 bases between them. CDR3 sequence (DNA): TGCAGTGCTAGTCGGGCGGGACGGGCCTACGAGCAGTACTTC. Translating gives CSASRAGRAYEQYF.